What follows are 18 T cell receptor beta chains derived from one specimen sequenced in a study of neurological immune-mediated disorders. Time point given: longitudinal time-point 1 (baseline). TCRdb reprocessed the 5' RACE reads with MiXCR, giving one entry per CDR3 protein. The table shows some 54,000 distinct CDR3 sequences, with roughly 10% occurring only once. Sequenced: PBMCs. The source is a male donor with HTLV-1-associated myelopathy (HAM/TSP).

This clonotype was seen repeatedly, ten times or more. This chain connects TRBV5-1 to TRBJ1-1, with a tentative D call TRBD1 (5 bases). This CDR3 spans 15 amino acids. Germline CDR1 SGHRS, CDR2 YFSETQ. With 2 bases removed from V and 1 base from J, the gap between germline ends came to 12 bases. This chain's CDR3 is CASSFGARTNTEAFF. The CDR3 DNA follows: TGCGCCAGCAGCTTTGGGGCACGGACGAACACTGAAGCTTTCTTT. The full variable domain, in which reference TRBV5-1 and TRBJ1-1 provide the parts outside the CDR3, is KAGVTQTPRYLIKTRGQQVTLSCSPISGHRSVSWYQQTPGQGLQFLFEYFSETQRNKGNFPGRFSGRQFSNSRSEMNVSTLELGDSALYLCASSFGARTNTEAFFGQGTRLTVV.

This clonotype was counted many times. The genes are TRBV20-1 and TRBJ1-2; D is perhaps TRBD1 (6 bases). CDR1 DFQATT and CDR2 SNEGSKA come from the germline V gene (reference sequence). The CDR3 consists of 17 residues. V gave up 0 bases and J gave up 4 bases, with 21 bases separating them. Here the CDR3 reads CSARDPPPGASLYGYTF. In DNA, the CDR3 is TGCAGTGCTAGAGATCCCCCCCCGGGGGCTTCCCTCTATGGCTACACCTTC.

This clonotype was seen at least ten times. The chain is built from TRBV28 and TRBJ2-1; 8 nucleotides agree with TRBD2. The germline V gene encodes CDR1 MDHEN and CDR2 SYDVKM. V was clipped by 6 bases and J by 10 bases; unmatched bases: 5. The CDR3 runs to 12 residues. The CDR3 region has the DNA TGTGCCAGCAGCGGGAGGGGTAACGAGCAGTTCTTC. Translated: CASSGRGNEQFF.

This clonotype was seen ten or more times. The chain has TRBV7-2 and TRBJ2-2; no clear D. Germline V gene sequence: CDR1 SGHTA, CDR2 FQGNSA. The CDR3 contains 16 residues. Trimming took 0 bases from V and 0 from J, leaving 8 bases between them. The DNA of the CDR3 is TGTGCCAGCAGCTTAGCGGCTAGAACGAACACCGGGGAGCTGTTTTTT. Protein product: CASSLAARTNTGELFF.

As concerns this clonotype: The junction departs from the called germline gene at one end, perhaps through a read error. V usage is TRBV5-1 and J usage is TRBJ2-1, with D possibly being TRBD1 or TRBD2 (5 bases each). Germline V gene data show CDR1 as SGHRS and CDR2 as YFSETQ. The CDR3 is made up of 15 amino acids. CDR3 in DNA: TGCGCCAGCAGCTCGGGGACCCTCTCATACAATGCGCAGTTCTTC. It codes for CASSSGTLSYNAQFF.

This clonotype was picked up many times. The rearrangement uses TRBV4-3 and TRBJ1-4, with D unresolved. Trimming took off 0 bases at V and 0 bases at J, with 5 bases between the two ends. The CDR3 contains 15 residues. Germline CDR1 reads LGHNA; CDR2 reads YSLEER. DNA of the CDR3: TGCGCCAGCAGCCAAGATCCTGCAACTAATGAAAAACTGTTTTTT. This gives the protein CASSQDPATNEKLFF.

The CDR3: CSVAGRQNTGELFF. CDR3 DNA sequence: TGCAGCGTGGCCGGGAGGCAAAACACCGGGGAGCTGTTTTTT. The chain carries TRBV29-1 and TRBJ2-2; 7 bases are a match to TRBD2. V dropped 6 bases and J dropped 2; count of bases not matched to a gene: 6. The germline gives CDR1 SQVTM, CDR2 ANQGSEA. This CDR3 has 14 residues.

In its sample, this clonotype was seen a few times. This chain joins TRBV15 and TRBJ2-7, with 9 bases aligning to TRBD1. Germline V CDR1 and CDR2: LNHNV, YYDKDF (reference sequence). There are 14 residues in the CDR3. Unmatched junction bases numbered 7, after V lost 1 base and J lost 9 bases. The DNA for the CDR3 is TGTGCCACCAGCAGAGCTGGGACAGGGTCTACGCAGTACTTC. This translates into CATSRAGTGSTQYF.

The CDR3 sequence: CASSFSVLLGHTF. The CDR3 region has the DNA TGTGCCAGCAGTTTTAGTGTGCTTCTGGGCCACACCTTC. This rearrangement joins TRBV12-3 or TRBV12-4 to TRBJ1-2; D call uncertain. V lost 3 bases and J 12 bases, leaving 17 bases between the germline ends. There are 13 residues in the CDR3.

In its sample, this clonotype was seen many times. The chain combines TRBV4-3 with TRBJ1-4; D perhaps matches TRBD1 (5 bases). The ends were cut back, 4 bases at V and 8 bases at J, with 17 bases in the middle. Germline V gives CDR1 LGHNA, CDR2 YSLEER. There are 15 residues in the CDR3. CDR3 sequence (DNA): TGCGCCAGCAGCCGGGGGGATGGCCGTGGGGAAAAACTGTTTTTT. Its translation: CASSRGDGRGEKLFF.

This chain uses TRBV2 with TRBJ1-2; 8 bases align to TRBD1. The CDR3 spans 11 residues. Looked up from germline, CDR1 is SNHLY and CDR2 is FYNNEI. The CDR3 spells CGSDRGYGYTF. CDR3 in DNA: TGTGGCAGTGACAGGGGATATGGCTACACCTTC. The full variable domain, rest sourced from reference TRBV2 and TRBJ1-2, is EPEVTQTPSHQVTQMGQEVILRCVPISNHLYFYWYRQILGQKVEFLVSFYNNEISEKSEIFDDQFSVERPDGSNFTLKIRSTKLEDSAMYFCGSDRGYGYTFGSGTRLTVV.

This clonotype was recorded at least ten times. The V call is TRBV4-3, the J call TRBJ2-2; TRBD2 is a possible D gene (5 bases). Germline CDR1 and CDR2: LGHNA and YSLEER. The CDR3 totals 15 residues. Trimming removed 3 bases at V and 7 bases at J, with 15 bases between. The CDR3 is CASSQNSGRYGELFF. Here the CDR3 DNA reads TGCGCCAGCAGCCAGAACAGCGGACGGTACGGGGAGCTGTTTTTT.

This clonotype was counted many times. The chain employs TRBV19 and TRBJ2-5; maybe TRBD2 (5 bases). The germline V and J ends were trimmed by 3 bases and 7 bases, with 15 bases remaining between them. CDR3 length: 14 residues. The germline V gene encodes CDR1 LNHDA and CDR2 SQIVND (reference sequence). The CDR3 DNA reads as TGTGCCAGTAGTATCGAGGGTCCGAGAGGGACCCAGTACTTC. Translating gives CASSIEGPRGTQYF.

There are many counts of this clonotype. This chain joins TRBV7-2 and TRBJ1-1; TRBD1 is a possible D gene (6 bases). Trimming took off 6 bases at V and 1 base at J, with 12 bases between the two ends. The CDR3 consists of 14 residues. CDR1 is SGHTA, CDR2 FQGNSA, per germline. DNA for the CDR3: TGTGCCAGCAGGCGGGGACAAGCGAACACTGAAGCTTTCTTT. Amino acids: CASRRGQANTEAFF.

On this clonotype: A junction end diverges from the germline sequence, so it may reflect a read error. This chain connects TRBV7-6 to TRBJ2-7, with TRBD2 identical over 10 bases. This CDR3 region has 18 residues. The germline V gene has CDR1 SGHVS and CDR2 FNYEAQ. CDR3 nucleotides: TGTGTCAGCAGCCCCCGAATTAGCGGGGGGATGAGCTCCTACGAGCAGTACTTC. This sequence encodes CVSSPRISGGMSSYEQYF.

This clonotype was recorded at least ten times. This chain uses TRBV14 with TRBJ2-3; perhaps TRBD2 as D (5 bases). Looked up from germline, CDR1 is SGHDN and CDR2 is FVKESK. The CDR3 length is 11 residues. Deletions cut 4 bases from V and 8 bases from J, with 7 bases between. For the CDR3, the DNA is TGTGCCAGCAGCCCCGGGGTTACGCAGTATTTT. Its protein product is CASSPGVTQYF.

This clonotype showed up many times. Here the CDR3 DNA reads TGTGCCAGCAGTTGGCTGGGGATGAACACTGAAGCTTTCTTT. Encoded protein: CASSWLGMNTEAFF. The chain combines TRBV12-3 or TRBV12-4 with TRBJ1-1, with no clear D. The CDR3 consists of 14 residues. Trimming took off 4 bases at V and 0 bases at J, with 9 bases between the two ends.

This clonotype was counted many times. The rearrangement links TRBV5-1 to TRBJ2-1; tentative D call: TRBD2 (7 bases). CDR3 length: 14 residues. Germline CDR1 SGHRS, CDR2 YFSETQ. Trimming left V 0 bases short and J 7 bases short, with 11 bases between. The CDR3 DNA follows: TGCGCCAGCAGCTTGGCGCGGGGGCGGAATGAGCAGTTCTTC. It yields the protein CASSLARGRNEQFF.